This note documents a single T cell receptor (beta chain) sequence. What it binds is not known. TCRdb analysed the RT-PCR reads with MiXCR anew, one entry per CDR3 protein. Of about 700,000 distinct CDR3 sequences listed, around 15% are singletons. These data originate in a study of response to subunit inactivated influenza vaccine. Study outcomes and limitations: With each seasonal influenza vaccination, the authors suggested, few new T cells are recruited.

This material consisted of PBMCs from blood, taken 14 days before vaccination. The TCR was taken from a man between 45 and 60 years old who received an inactivated influenza vaccine.

This CDR3 is CASSTAGIYGYTF. The CDR3 DNA follows: TGTGCCAGCAGTACTGCGGGGATCTATGGCTACACCTTC. The V gene is TRBV27, the J gene TRBJ1-2; the D is unclear. The CDR3 extends over 13 amino acids. Germline loops: CDR1 MNHEY, CDR2 SMNVEV (reference sequence). V lost 5 bases and J 4 bases, leaving 11 bases between the germline ends.